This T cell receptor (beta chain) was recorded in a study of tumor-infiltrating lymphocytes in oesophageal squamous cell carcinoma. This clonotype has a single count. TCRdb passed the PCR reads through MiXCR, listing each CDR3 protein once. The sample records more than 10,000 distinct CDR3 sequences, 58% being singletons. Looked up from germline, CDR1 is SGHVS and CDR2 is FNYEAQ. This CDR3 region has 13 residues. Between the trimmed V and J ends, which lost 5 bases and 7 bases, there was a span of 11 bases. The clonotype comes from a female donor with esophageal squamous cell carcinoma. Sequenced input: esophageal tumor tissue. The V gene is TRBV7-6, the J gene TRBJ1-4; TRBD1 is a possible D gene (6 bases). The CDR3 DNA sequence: TGTGCCAGCAGCCCTACCAGGGGTGAAAAACTGTTTTTT. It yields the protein CASSPTRGEKLFF.